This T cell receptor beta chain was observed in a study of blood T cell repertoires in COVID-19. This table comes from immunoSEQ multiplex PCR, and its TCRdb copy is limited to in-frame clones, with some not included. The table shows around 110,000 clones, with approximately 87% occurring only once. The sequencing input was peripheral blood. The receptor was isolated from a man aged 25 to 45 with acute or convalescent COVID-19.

The CDR3 protein is CASSHSTGELFF. DNA of the CDR3: TGTGCCAGCAGCCATAGCACCGGGGAGCTGTTTTTT. The J gene is TRBJ2-2, the V gene TRBV9, with D unclear. V was pared by 4 bases and J by 4 bases, with 5 bases between. The CDR3 consists of 12 residues. In germline, CDR1 is SGDLS, CDR2 YYNGEE.